This TCR beta chain appears in the sequencing data of a study of shared T cell receptors in the human thymus. CDR3 length equals 13 residues. V lost 1 base and J lost 4, with 5 bases in between. Germline V gene data show CDR1 as SGHNT and CDR2 as YENEEA. Sequenced by immunoSEQ multiplex PCR; TCRdb stores in-frame clones only, minus some. The sample consists of hundreds of thousands of clones, around 87% of them appearing once. The same sample was also studied in work on human thymus T cells.

The genes are TRBV11-3 and TRBJ1-3; D not certain. Input material: thymocytes. This clonotype originated in a boy under two years old with a congenital heart defect. The CDR3 sequence is CASSLALGNTIYF. CDR3 DNA: TGTGCCAGCAGCTTAGCCCTCGGAAACACCATATATTTT.